These T cell receptor beta chains were read from a single sample in a study of T cell responses to AZD1222 COVID-19 vaccine. The data were produced by immunoSEQ multiplex PCR, yet TCRdb's version contains in-frame clones alone and is incomplete. The sample yields 200,000 to 250,000 clones, about 95% seen once. This specimen was peripheral blood, taken 28 days after the second dose of the MenACWY control vaccine. All receptors derive from an adult who received the MenACWY meningococcal vaccine as a control. Each CDR3 is given with its conserved first and last residue. The order of the fields is J gene, clone size, D gene, CDR3 length, V gene, CDR3 DNA, CDR3 protein. A D gene is named only where the DNA matches it firmly. For some rows the clone size is stated as once, few or many, or as a class when expanded; others skip it.

j_call: TRBJ2-7
clone_size: once
d_call: NA
cdr3_length: 13
v_call: TRBV25-1
cdr3_nt: TGTGCCAGCACAACGGTTCCCTCACACGAGCAGTACTTC
cdr3_aa: CASTTVPSHEQYF

j_call: TRBJ2-1
clone_size: NA
d_call: NA
cdr3_length: 13
v_call: TRBV28
cdr3_nt: TGTGCCGGTACACCTTTCGCCGGCGGTGAGCAGTTCTTC
cdr3_aa: CAGTPFAGGEQFF

j_call: TRBJ1-4
clone_size: NA
d_call: NA
cdr3_length: 14
v_call: TRBV10-3
cdr3_nt: TGTGCCATCAGGGCAGATGCAACTAATGAAAAACTGTTTTTT
cdr3_aa: CAIRADATNEKLFF

j_call: TRBJ1-6
clone_size: NA
d_call: NA
cdr3_length: 12
v_call: TRBV28
cdr3_nt: TGTGCCAGCGGCCCCTATAATTCACCCCTCCACTTT
cdr3_aa: CASGPYNSPLHF

j_call: TRBJ1-1
clone_size: NA
d_call: NA
cdr3_length: 14
v_call: TRBV9
cdr3_nt: TGTGCCAGCAGCCCCCGCGGGGCGGTCTCTGAAGCTTTCTTT
cdr3_aa: CASSPRGAVSEAFF

j_call: TRBJ1-4
clone_size: NA
d_call: NA
cdr3_length: 17
v_call: TRBV5-1
cdr3_nt: TGCGCCAGCAGCTTGGGCTCCCGACACAACTATAATGAAAAACTGTTTTTT
cdr3_aa: CASSLGSRHNYNEKLFF

j_call: TRBJ2-7
clone_size: NA
d_call: NA
cdr3_length: 13
v_call: TRBV11-2
cdr3_nt: TGTGCCAGCAGCTTGTGGGGTTCCTACGAGCAGTACTTC
cdr3_aa: CASSLWGSYEQYF

j_call: TRBJ1-5
clone_size: NA
d_call: NA
cdr3_length: 14
v_call: TRBV28
cdr3_nt: TGTGCCAGCAGTTTCCCAGGTTTGGGTCAGCCCCAGCATTTT
cdr3_aa: CASSFPGLGQPQHF

j_call: TRBJ2-7
clone_size: NA
d_call: NA
cdr3_length: 14
v_call: TRBV2
cdr3_nt: TGTGCCAGCAGTGAAGTAAGTGGGGCCTACGAGCAGTACTTC
cdr3_aa: CASSEVSGAYEQYF

j_call: TRBJ2-1
clone_size: NA
d_call: NA
cdr3_length: 16
v_call: TRBV6-1
cdr3_nt: TGTGCCAGCAGTGAAGAGGGTTCTGGCAGGCGGAATGAGCAGTTCTTC
cdr3_aa: CASSEEGSGRRNEQFF

j_call: TRBJ2-2
clone_size: NA
d_call: NA
cdr3_length: 12
v_call: TRBV9
cdr3_nt: TGTGCCAGCGGACAGTACACCGGGGAGCTGTTTTTT
cdr3_aa: CASGQYTGELFF

j_call: TRBJ1-1
clone_size: NA
d_call: TRBD1
cdr3_length: 15
v_call: TRBV7-9
cdr3_nt: TGTGCCAGCAGCAAACAGGGGGCCCGACTCGATGAAGCTTTCTTT
cdr3_aa: CASSKQGARLDEAFF

j_call: TRBJ1-4
clone_size: NA
d_call: NA
cdr3_length: 13
v_call: TRBV7-9
cdr3_nt: TGTGCCAGCAGCGCTCTAGAGCTTGAAAAACTGTTTTTT
cdr3_aa: CASSALELEKLFF

j_call: TRBJ2-7
clone_size: once
d_call: NA
cdr3_length: 15
v_call: TRBV7-2
cdr3_nt: TGTGCCAGCGGCGGGGGCGGGGGCCCCATCTACGAGCAGTACTTC
cdr3_aa: CASGGGGGPIYEQYF

j_call: TRBJ1-5
clone_size: NA
d_call: TRBD1
cdr3_length: 15
v_call: TRBV25-1
cdr3_nt: TGTGCCAGCAGTGGGGGGGAGGGGGCCAATCAGCCCCAGCATTTT
cdr3_aa: CASSGGEGANQPQHF

j_call: TRBJ2-1
clone_size: NA
d_call: TRBD2
cdr3_length: 16
v_call: TRBV11-2
cdr3_nt: TGTGCCAGCAGCCCCCTAGCGGGAGTCGGTTACAATGAGCAGTTCTTC
cdr3_aa: CASSPLAGVGYNEQFF

j_call: TRBJ2-7
clone_size: NA
d_call: NA
cdr3_length: 12
v_call: TRBV29-1
cdr3_nt: TGCAGCGCGGGACACGCCGGGAACGAGCAGTACTTC
cdr3_aa: CSAGHAGNEQYF

j_call: TRBJ1-4
clone_size: once
d_call: NA
cdr3_length: 15
v_call: TRBV4-2
cdr3_nt: TGTGCCAGCAGCCAAGCCGAGACAGAGTATGAAAAACTGTTTTTT
cdr3_aa: CASSQAETEYEKLFF

j_call: TRBJ2-2
clone_size: NA
d_call: TRBD2
cdr3_length: 15
v_call: TRBV6-5
cdr3_nt: TGTGCCATTAGCGGGGGGCGGGAGGCGACCGGGGAGCTGTTTTTT
cdr3_aa: CAISGGREATGELFF

j_call: TRBJ2-7
clone_size: NA
d_call: NA
cdr3_length: 11
v_call: TRBV19
cdr3_nt: TGTGCCAGTAGGGAGGGCCGCGAGCAGTACTTC
cdr3_aa: CASREGREQYF

j_call: TRBJ2-5
clone_size: once
d_call: TRBD2
cdr3_length: 14
v_call: TRBV13
cdr3_nt: TGTGCCAGCAGCCCCCGGGAGGAGCAAGAGACCCAGTACTTC
cdr3_aa: CASSPREEQETQYF

j_call: TRBJ1-5
clone_size: NA
d_call: NA
cdr3_length: 15
v_call: TRBV27
cdr3_nt: TGTGCCAGCAGTCCCCTCGGGGGTCGCAATCAGCCCCAGCATTTT
cdr3_aa: CASSPLGGRNQPQHF

j_call: TRBJ2-1
clone_size: NA
d_call: NA
cdr3_length: 14
v_call: TRBV5-1
cdr3_nt: TGCGCCAGCAGCCGGGCGGCCCTACTCGATGAGCAGTTCTTC
cdr3_aa: CASSRAALLDEQFF

j_call: TRBJ2-7
clone_size: NA
d_call: NA
cdr3_length: 13
v_call: TRBV24-1
cdr3_nt: TGTGCCACCAGTTCCGACAGTCCCTACGAGCAGTACTTC
cdr3_aa: CATSSDSPYEQYF

j_call: TRBJ2-7
clone_size: NA
d_call: TRBD2
cdr3_length: 13
v_call: TRBV28
cdr3_nt: TGTGCCAGCAGTCGAAGCGGGGCGGGCGAGCAGTACTTC
cdr3_aa: CASSRSGAGEQYF

j_call: TRBJ2-1
clone_size: NA
d_call: TRBD2
cdr3_length: 15
v_call: TRBV2
cdr3_nt: TGTGCCAGCAGTTGGACTAGCGGGGGGGCAAATGAGCAGTTCTTC
cdr3_aa: CASSWTSGGANEQFF

j_call: TRBJ2-1
clone_size: NA
d_call: NA
cdr3_length: 11
v_call: TRBV28
cdr3_nt: TGTGCCAGCAGATCGAGCGATGAGCAGTTCTTC
cdr3_aa: CASRSSDEQFF

j_call: TRBJ2-6
clone_size: NA
d_call: NA
cdr3_length: 18
v_call: TRBV19
cdr3_nt: TGTGCCAGTAGTATAAGGGCAGGTCCGGCCGAGGGGGCCAACGTCCTGACTTTC
cdr3_aa: CASSIRAGPAEGANVLTF

j_call: TRBJ2-7
clone_size: NA
d_call: TRBD2
cdr3_length: 15
v_call: TRBV13
cdr3_nt: TGTGCCAGCAGCCTCCTGGGACTAGCGAACTACGAGCAGTACTTC
cdr3_aa: CASSLLGLANYEQYF

j_call: TRBJ2-7
clone_size: NA
d_call: NA
cdr3_length: 14
v_call: TRBV6-2/TRBV6-3
cdr3_nt: TGTGCCAGCAGTGAGCCGGGACCACCTCTCGAGCAGTACTTC
cdr3_aa: CASSEPGPPLEQYF

j_call: TRBJ2-5
clone_size: NA
d_call: TRBD2
cdr3_length: 16
v_call: TRBV28
cdr3_nt: TGTGCCAGCAGAAGTGGACTAGCGGGGTTACAAGAGACCCAGTACTTC
cdr3_aa: CASRSGLAGLQETQYF

j_call: TRBJ1-5
clone_size: NA
d_call: NA
cdr3_length: 14
v_call: TRBV28
cdr3_nt: TGTGCCACCCTATCAGGGGCTCACAATCAGCCCCAGCATTTT
cdr3_aa: CATLSGAHNQPQHF

j_call: TRBJ1-2
clone_size: NA
d_call: NA
cdr3_length: 15
v_call: TRBV7-3
cdr3_nt: TGTGCCAGCAGCTTAATCTCGGATCCTACGGGCGGCTACACCTTC
cdr3_aa: CASSLISDPTGGYTF

j_call: TRBJ2-5
clone_size: NA
d_call: NA
cdr3_length: 14
v_call: TRBV6-2/TRBV6-3
cdr3_nt: TGTGCCAGCAGTTACTCAGGAGTAGCGGAGACCCAGTACTTC
cdr3_aa: CASSYSGVAETQYF

j_call: TRBJ1-1
clone_size: NA
d_call: TRBD1
cdr3_length: 15
v_call: TRBV7-9
cdr3_nt: TGTGCCAGCAGCCCCGCCCGGACAGGGGGGACTGAAGCTTTCTTT
cdr3_aa: CASSPARTGGTEAFF

j_call: TRBJ2-2
clone_size: many
d_call: NA
cdr3_length: 13
v_call: TRBV6-4
cdr3_nt: TGTGCCAGCAGTGACTCTGAAACCGGGGAGCTGTTTTTT
cdr3_aa: CASSDSETGELFF

j_call: TRBJ1-2
clone_size: NA
d_call: NA
cdr3_length: 14
v_call: TRBV6-2/TRBV6-3
cdr3_nt: TGTGCCAGCAGTTACGCTGGGGGAGGCTATGGCTACACCTTC
cdr3_aa: CASSYAGGGYGYTF

j_call: TRBJ2-2
clone_size: NA
d_call: NA
cdr3_length: 17
v_call: TRBV3-1/TRBV3-2
cdr3_nt: TGTGCCAGCAGCCGAGTTGGTCTCGAGCCCGGATACCGGGAGCTGTTTTTT
cdr3_aa: CASSRVGLEPGYRELFF

j_call: TRBJ2-7
clone_size: NA
d_call: NA
cdr3_length: 15
v_call: TRBV30
cdr3_nt: TGTGCCTGGAGTGACTTGGGGGCGCGGGATAACGAGCAGTACTTC
cdr3_aa: CAWSDLGARDNEQYF

j_call: TRBJ1-4
clone_size: NA
d_call: NA
cdr3_length: 14
v_call: TRBV27
cdr3_nt: TGTGCCAGCAGGTTGCATGGGACTAATGAAAAACTGTTTTTT
cdr3_aa: CASRLHGTNEKLFF

j_call: TRBJ1-1
clone_size: NA
d_call: NA
cdr3_length: 12
v_call: TRBV12-3/TRBV12-4
cdr3_nt: TGTGCCAGCAGGACGATGAACACTGAAGCTTTCTTT
cdr3_aa: CASRTMNTEAFF

j_call: TRBJ1-6
clone_size: NA
d_call: NA
cdr3_length: 16
v_call: TRBV6-6
cdr3_nt: TGTGCCAGCAGTACAGTACAGAGCTCCTATAATTCACCCCTCCACTTT
cdr3_aa: CASSTVQSSYNSPLHF

j_call: TRBJ2-7
clone_size: NA
d_call: NA
cdr3_length: 15
v_call: TRBV7-9
cdr3_nt: TGTGCCAGCAGCTCCACGGGACCCTATAAATACGAGCAGTACTTC
cdr3_aa: CASSSTGPYKYEQYF

j_call: TRBJ2-2
clone_size: NA
d_call: TRBD2
cdr3_length: 14
v_call: TRBV2
cdr3_nt: TGTGCCAGCACCGGGACTAGGTTTCCCGGGGAGCTGTTTTTT
cdr3_aa: CASTGTRFPGELFF

j_call: TRBJ2-7
clone_size: NA
d_call: NA
cdr3_length: 17
v_call: TRBV18
cdr3_nt: TGTGCCAGCTCACCGCAGTCAGGAGGGGTGGGCATCTACGAGCAGTACTTC
cdr3_aa: CASSPQSGGVGIYEQYF

j_call: TRBJ2-7
clone_size: NA
d_call: TRBD1
cdr3_length: 13
v_call: TRBV19
cdr3_nt: TGTGCCAGCAGAAGGACAGGAGCCTACGAGCAGTACTTC
cdr3_aa: CASRRTGAYEQYF

j_call: TRBJ2-3
clone_size: NA
d_call: TRBD2
cdr3_length: 16
v_call: TRBV9
cdr3_nt: TGTGCCAGCAGCGTAGAAACTAGCGGGAGGACCGATACGCAGTATTTT
cdr3_aa: CASSVETSGRTDTQYF

j_call: TRBJ1-1
clone_size: NA
d_call: NA
cdr3_length: 13
v_call: TRBV18
cdr3_nt: TGTGCCAGCTCACCCGGAATGAACACTGAAGCTTTCTTT
cdr3_aa: CASSPGMNTEAFF

j_call: TRBJ2-3
clone_size: NA
d_call: TRBD2
cdr3_length: 16
v_call: TRBV5-1
cdr3_nt: TGCGCCAGCAGCGCAGCTAGCGGGGGGGTTCCAGATACGCAGTATTTT
cdr3_aa: CASSAASGGVPDTQYF

j_call: TRBJ1-5
clone_size: NA
d_call: NA
cdr3_length: 14
v_call: TRBV2
cdr3_nt: TGTGCCAGCAGTAACCCGCGGGTCAATCAGCCCCAGCATTTT
cdr3_aa: CASSNPRVNQPQHF

j_call: TRBJ1-5
clone_size: NA
d_call: NA
cdr3_length: 16
v_call: TRBV28
cdr3_nt: TGTGCCAGCAGTTTATTTGGGCAGGGGAAGAATCAGCCCCAGCATTTT
cdr3_aa: CASSLFGQGKNQPQHF

j_call: TRBJ1-1
clone_size: NA
d_call: NA
cdr3_length: 14
v_call: TRBV5-1
cdr3_nt: TGCGCCAGCAGCTTGGGTGAAAACTTAGTTGAAGCTTTCTTT
cdr3_aa: CASSLGENLVEAFF

j_call: TRBJ2-7
clone_size: NA
d_call: NA
cdr3_length: 15
v_call: TRBV7-3
cdr3_nt: TGTGCCAGCAGCTTAAGGGCAGAGAGCTCCTACGAGCAGTACTTC
cdr3_aa: CASSLRAESSYEQYF

j_call: TRBJ1-2
clone_size: NA
d_call: TRBD1
cdr3_length: 13
v_call: TRBV29-1
cdr3_nt: TGCAGCGTTGCGAGGACAGGGGACTATGGCTACACCTTC
cdr3_aa: CSVARTGDYGYTF

j_call: TRBJ2-2
clone_size: NA
d_call: NA
cdr3_length: 14
v_call: TRBV9
cdr3_nt: TGTGCCAGCAGCGTAGGGCGAAACACCGGGGAGCTGTTTTTT
cdr3_aa: CASSVGRNTGELFF

j_call: TRBJ1-2
clone_size: NA
d_call: TRBD1
cdr3_length: 16
v_call: TRBV9
cdr3_nt: TGTGCCAGCAGCGTAGCAATAGGGGACAGGGAGGACGGCTACACCTTC
cdr3_aa: CASSVAIGDREDGYTF

j_call: TRBJ2-1
clone_size: NA
d_call: TRBD2
cdr3_length: 16
v_call: TRBV28
cdr3_nt: TGTGCCAGCAGTTCTGCCAGCGGGATAGGCTACAATGAGCAGTTCTTC
cdr3_aa: CASSSASGIGYNEQFF

j_call: TRBJ2-1
clone_size: NA
d_call: NA
cdr3_length: 14
v_call: TRBV5-1
cdr3_nt: TGCGCCAGCAGCTTGGTACCCGGGGGCAATGAGCAGTTCTTC
cdr3_aa: CASSLVPGGNEQFF

j_call: TRBJ1-4
clone_size: NA
d_call: TRBD1
cdr3_length: 17
v_call: TRBV5-4
cdr3_nt: TGTGCCAGCAGCGGGAAGGTACAGGGGGCAGACAATGAAAAACTGTTTTTT
cdr3_aa: CASSGKVQGADNEKLFF